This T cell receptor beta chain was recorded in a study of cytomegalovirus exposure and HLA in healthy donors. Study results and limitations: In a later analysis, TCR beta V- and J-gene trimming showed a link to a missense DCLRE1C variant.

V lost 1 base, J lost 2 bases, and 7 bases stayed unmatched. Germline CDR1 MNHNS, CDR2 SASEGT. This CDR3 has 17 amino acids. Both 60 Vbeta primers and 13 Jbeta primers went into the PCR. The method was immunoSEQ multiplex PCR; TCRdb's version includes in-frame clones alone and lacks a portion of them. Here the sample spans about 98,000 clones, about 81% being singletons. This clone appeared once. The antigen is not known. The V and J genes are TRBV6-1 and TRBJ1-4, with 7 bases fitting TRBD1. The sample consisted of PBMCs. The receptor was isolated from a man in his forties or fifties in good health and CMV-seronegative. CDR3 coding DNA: TGTGCCAGCAGTGAAGTCAGGGGGGCTGGCACTAATGAAAAACTGTTTTTT. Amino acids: CASSEVRGAGTNEKLFF.